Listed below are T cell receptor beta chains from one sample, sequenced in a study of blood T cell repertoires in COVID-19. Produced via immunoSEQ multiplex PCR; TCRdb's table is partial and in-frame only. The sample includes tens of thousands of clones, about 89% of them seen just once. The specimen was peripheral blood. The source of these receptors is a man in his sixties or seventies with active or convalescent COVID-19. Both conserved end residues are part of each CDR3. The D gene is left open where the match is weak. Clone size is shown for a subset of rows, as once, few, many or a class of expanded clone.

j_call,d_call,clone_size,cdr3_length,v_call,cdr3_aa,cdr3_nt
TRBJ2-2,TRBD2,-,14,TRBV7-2,CASRPSGSPGELFF,TGTGCCAGCAGGCCTAGCGGGAGTCCCGGGGAGCTGTTTTTT
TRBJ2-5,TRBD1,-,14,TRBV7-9,CASRYRGPGETQYF,TGTGCCAGCAGATACAGGGGGCCGGGGGAGACCCAGTACTTC
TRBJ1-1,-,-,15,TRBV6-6,CASSLTGNGNTEAFF,TGTGCCAGCAGTCTAACAGGGAATGGTAACACTGAAGCTTTCTTT
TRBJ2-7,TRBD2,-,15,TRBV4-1,CASSLGTSGPYEQYF,TGCGCCAGCAGCCTCGGGACTAGCGGTCCCTACGAGCAGTACTTC
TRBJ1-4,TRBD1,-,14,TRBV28,CASSLGTGVEKLFF,TGTGCCAGCAGTTTAGGGACAGGGGTTGAAAAACTGTTTTTT
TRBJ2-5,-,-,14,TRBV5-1,CASSVGRAEETQYF,TGCGCCAGCAGCGTGGGCAGGGCTGAAGAGACCCAGTACTTC
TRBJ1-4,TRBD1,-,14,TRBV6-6,CASNNRGDSEKLFF,TGTGCCAGCAACAACAGGGGTGATTCGGAAAAACTGTTTTTT
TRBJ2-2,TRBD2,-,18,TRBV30,CAWSVKRSGLAFTGELFF,TGTGCCTGGAGTGTAAAACGATCCGGACTAGCGTTTACCGGGGAGCTGTTTTTT
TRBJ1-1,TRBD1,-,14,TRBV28,CASRLTGTDTEAFF,TGTGCCAGCAGATTGACAGGGACGGACACTGAAGCTTTCTTT
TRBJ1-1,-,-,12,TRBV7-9,CASSLGSVEAFF,TGTGCCAGCAGCTTAGGGTCAGTTGAAGCTTTCTTT
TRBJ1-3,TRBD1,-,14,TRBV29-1,CSVSGTGGGNTIYF,TGCAGCGTTTCCGGGACAGGGGGAGGAAACACCATATATTTT
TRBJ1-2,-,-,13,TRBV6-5,CASSYRRGHGYTF,TGTGCCAGCAGTTACCGCAGGGGACATGGCTACACCTTC
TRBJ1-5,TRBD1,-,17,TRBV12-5,CASGPRTGGSSNQPQHF,TGTGCTAGTGGCCCTAGGACAGGGGGCAGTAGCAATCAGCCCCAGCATTTT
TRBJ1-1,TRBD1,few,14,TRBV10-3,CAIRRQGAGTEAFF,TGTGCCATCAGGAGACAGGGGGCAGGCACTGAAGCTTTCTTT
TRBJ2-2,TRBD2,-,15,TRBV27,CASRSSGVNTGELFF,TGTGCCAGCAGATCTAGCGGGGTGAACACCGGGGAGCTGTTTTTT
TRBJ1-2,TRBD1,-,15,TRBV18,CASSGQGQGVDGYTF,TGTGCCAGCTCGGGACAGGGACAGGGAGTTGATGGCTACACCTTC
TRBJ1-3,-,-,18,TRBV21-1,CASSKRTGVDSSGNTIYF,TGTGCCAGCAGCAAGAGGACAGGCGTGGATAGCTCTGGAAACACCATATATTTT
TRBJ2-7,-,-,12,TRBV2,CASCRGSYEQYF,TGTGCCTCTTGCCGAGGCTCCTACGAGCAGTACTTC
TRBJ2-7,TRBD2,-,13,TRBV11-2,CASSLGLAVEQYF,TGTGCCAGCAGCTTGGGACTAGCGGTCGAGCAGTACTTC
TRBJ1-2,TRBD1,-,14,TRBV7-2,CASSLSSQGYGYTF,TGTGCCAGCAGCTTATCGTCACAGGGGTATGGCTACACCTTC
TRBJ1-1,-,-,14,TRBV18,CASSPSRDDTEAFF,TGTGCCAGCTCACCCTCCAGGGATGACACTGAAGCTTTCTTT
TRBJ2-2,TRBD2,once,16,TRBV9,CASSGGGGSNTGELFF,TGTGCCAGCAGCGGAGGCGGGGGTTCGAACACCGGGGAGCTGTTTTTT
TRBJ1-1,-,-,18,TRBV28,CASRLQTGSVRLNTEAFF,TGTGCCAGCAGGTTACAAACAGGGAGCGTAAGGTTGAACACTGAAGCTTTCTTT
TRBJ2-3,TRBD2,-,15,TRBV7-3,CASRLSGWGTDTQYF,TGTGCCAGCAGACTTAGCGGGTGGGGCACAGATACGCAGTATTTT
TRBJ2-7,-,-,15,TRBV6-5,CASSYSAGSLYEQYF,TGTGCCAGCAGTTACTCGGCGGGGTCCCTTTACGAGCAGTACTTC
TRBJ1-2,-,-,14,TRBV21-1,CASSATQGNYGYTF,TGTGCCAGCAGCGCCACTCAGGGTAACTATGGCTACACCTTC
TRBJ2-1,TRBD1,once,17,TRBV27,CASSFLFRTGSVNEQFF,TGTGCCAGCAGTTTCCTTTTCCGGACAGGGTCTGTGAATGAGCAGTTCTTC
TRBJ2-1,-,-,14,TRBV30,CAWSVLSGYNEQFF,TGTGCCTGGAGTGTACTAAGCGGATACAATGAGCAGTTCTTC
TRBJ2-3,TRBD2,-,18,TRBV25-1,CASRGPAGGHSGTDTQYF,TGTGCCAGCAGGGGCCCAGCGGGAGGACACAGTGGCACAGATACGCAGTATTTT
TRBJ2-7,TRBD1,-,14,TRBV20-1,CSASPGQGAKEQYF,TGCAGTGCTAGTCCGGGACAGGGGGCGAAGGAGCAGTACTTC
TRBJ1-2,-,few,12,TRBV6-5,CASSQGNYGYTF,TGTGCCAGCAGTCAGGGAAACTATGGCTACACCTTC
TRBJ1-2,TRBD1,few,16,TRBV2,CASSVIRTGGIYGYTF,TGTGCCAGCAGTGTTATCAGGACAGGGGGCATCTATGGCTACACCTTC
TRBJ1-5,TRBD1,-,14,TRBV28,CASSNGQGNQPQHF,TGTGCCAGCAGTAACGGACAGGGGAATCAGCCCCAGCATTTT
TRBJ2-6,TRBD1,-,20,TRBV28,CASSFLSKGQGKTGANVLTF,TGTGCCAGCAGTTTTCTGTCCAAGGGACAGGGAAAGACTGGGGCCAACGTCCTGACTTTC
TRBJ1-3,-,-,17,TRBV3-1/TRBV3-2,CASSQVLKGSSGNTIYF,TGTGCCAGCAGCCAAGTCCTAAAGGGGTCCTCTGGAAACACCATATATTTT
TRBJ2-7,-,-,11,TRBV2,CASSELYEQYF,TGTGCCAGCAGTGAACTATACGAGCAGTACTTC
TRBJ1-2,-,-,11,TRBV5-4,CASSPGYGYTF,TGTGCCAGCAGCCCCGGGTATGGCTACACCTTC
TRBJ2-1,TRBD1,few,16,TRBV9,CASSSLGTGNYNEQFF,TGTGCCAGCAGCTCCCTAGGGACAGGGAACTACAATGAGCAGTTCTTC
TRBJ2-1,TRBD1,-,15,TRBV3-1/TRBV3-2,CASSQSDRAYNEQFF,TGTGCCAGCAGCCAGTCGGACAGGGCCTACAATGAGCAGTTCTTC
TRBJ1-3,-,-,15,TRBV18,CASSPQGHGGNTIYF,TGTGCCAGCTCACCGCAGGGGCACGGTGGAAACACCATATATTTT
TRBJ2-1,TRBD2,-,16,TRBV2,CASSGLAGVVGNEQFF,TGTGCCAGCAGTGGTCTAGCGGGGGTCGTTGGCAATGAGCAGTTCTTC
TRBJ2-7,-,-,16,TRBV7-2,CASSLYRTHSSYEQYF,TGTGCCAGCAGCTTATACCGGACTCACTCCTCCTACGAGCAGTACTTC
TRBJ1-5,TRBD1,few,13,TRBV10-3,CAISQGENQPQHF,TGTGCCATCAGTCAGGGGGAGAATCAGCCCCAGCATTTT
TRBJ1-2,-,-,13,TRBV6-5,CASKQGPDYGYTF,TGTGCCAGCAAACAGGGTCCGGACTATGGCTACACCTTC
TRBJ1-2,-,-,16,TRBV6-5,CASSSLPPGHRDGYTF,TGTGCCAGCAGTTCTTTACCTCCGGGACACAGGGATGGCTACACCTTC
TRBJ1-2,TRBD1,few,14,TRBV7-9,CASSPGTGSYGYTF,TGTGCCAGCAGCCCCGGGACAGGGAGCTATGGCTACACCTTC